This TCR beta chain came from a study of shared clonotypes between healthy human individuals. Repertoires were generated with immunoSEQ multiplex PCR, while TCRdb's copy carries only in-frame clones and drops some. The data contain about 490,000 clones, about 80% of them singletons. The CDR3 spans 13 residues. CDR1 is WSHSY, CDR2 SAAADI, per germline. Trimming cost V 0 bases and J 14 bases, with 14 bases left between them. The V and J genes are TRBV10-2 and TRBJ2-1; D might be TRBD1 (6 bases). The sequencing input was PBMCs. The sequence was obtained from a woman aged 40 to 55 in good health. Some clones in this sample may be carry-over from other donors' samples. The CDR3 spells CASSESTGTQEFF. The CDR3 nucleotides read TGCGCCAGCAGTGAGTCGACAGGTACCCAGGAGTTCTTC.